Below are 25 T cell receptor beta chains sequenced from a single sample in a study of identical twins. One entry per CDR3 protein results from TCRdb running MiXCR on the 5' RACE reads. Of roughly 240,000 distinct CDR3 sequences detected, roughly 7.5% appear once; the ten largest clones hold approximately 5.4%. The sample was also reused in another study, on yellow fever vaccine responses in identical twins.

Material for sequencing was CD8+ T cells sorted from blood. Source of these receptors: a woman between 18 and 29 years old in good health.

This clonotype was counted only a few times. V gene TRBV27 combines with J gene TRBJ1-2, with D perhaps TRBD1 (6 bases). The germline V gene encodes CDR1 MNHEY and CDR2 SMNVEV (reference sequence). The CDR3 totals 13 residues. The germline V and J ends were trimmed by 8 bases and 7 bases, with 17 bases remaining between them. CDR3 sequence: CASQGAGDLGYTF. CDR3 in DNA: TGTGCCAGCCAAGGTGCAGGGGATCTTGGCTACACCTTC.

This clonotype has a count of ten or more. The V and J genes are TRBV24-1 and TRBJ2-7, with 9 bases that match TRBD1. This CDR3 region has 14 residues. The J segment lost 2 bases and the V segment lost 4 bases, leaving 2 bases of the junction unmatched. Germline V gene data show CDR1 as KGHDR and CDR2 as SFDVKD. The CDR3 reads CATSDRDRAYEQYF. The CDR3 bases are TGTGCCACCAGTGACCGGGACAGGGCCTACGAGCAGTACTTC.

This chain connects TRBV5-1 to TRBJ2-5; unclear D gene. The CDR3 sequence is 16 residues long. The V gene's germline CDR1 is SGHRS and CDR2 YFSETQ. Between the trimmed V and J ends, which lost 1 base and 1 base, there was a span of 14 bases. The CDR3 sequence is CASSLTLTTGQETQYF. For the CDR3, the DNA is TGCGCCAGCAGCTTGACACTCACCACCGGCCAAGAGACCCAGTACTTC.

The CDR3 here is CAIPGTDSTDTQYF. DNA for the CDR3: TGTGCCATCCCCGGGACGGACAGCACAGATACGCAGTATTTT. J is TRBJ2-3 and V is TRBV7-9; possibly TRBD1 or TRBD2 for D (5 bases each). V gave up 10 bases and J gave up 0 bases, with 14 bases separating them. This CDR3 has 14 amino acids. Germline V gene data show CDR1 as SEHNR and CDR2 as FQNEAQ (reference sequence).

The J gene is TRBJ2-5, the V gene TRBV12-3 or TRBV12-4; D uncertain. Trimming left V 3 bases short and J 1 base short, with 9 bases between. This CDR3 is built from 14 residues. CDR3 in DNA: TGTGCCAGCAGTTTGGGCAGCCCCCAAGAGACCCAGTACTTC. Protein sequence: CASSLGSPQETQYF.

This chain uses TRBV15 with TRBJ2-5, with a weak D call TRBD1 (5 bases). The CDR3 extends over 15 amino acids. Per germline, CDR1 LNHNV and CDR2 YYDKDF (reference sequence). V was pared by 2 bases and J by 5 bases, with 15 bases between. CDR3 nucleotides: TGTGCCACCAGCAGATCAGCCAGGGTTTACGAGACCCAGTACTTC. Translation gives CATSRSARVYETQYF.

The V and J genes are TRBV6-1 and TRBJ2-2, with D unclear. Trimming took 5 bases from V and 0 from J, leaving 10 bases between them. Germline assignment: CDR1 MNHNS and CDR2 SASEGT. This CDR3 has 15 amino acids. Here the CDR3 reads CASSQQITNTGELFF. CDR3 DNA: TGTGCCAGCAGTCAACAAATTACGAACACCGGGGAGCTGTTTTTT.

This clonotype was observed a handful of times. The gene calls are TRBV11-2 and TRBJ2-7; D perhaps matches TRBD1 (6 bases). The CDR3 loop spans 15 amino acids. The ends were cut back, 0 bases at V and 3 bases at J, with 12 bases in the middle. Germline-derived CDR1 and CDR2 are SGHAT and FQNNGV. CDR3: CASSLEGGKSYEQYF. The CDR3 bases are TGTGCCAGCAGCTTAGAAGGGGGAAAGAGCTACGAGCAGTACTTC.

Many counts were recorded for this clonotype. This chain joins TRBV7-6 and TRBJ1-4, with 9 bases that match TRBD1. The CDR3 is made up of 14 amino acids. CDR1 SGHVS and CDR2 FNYEAQ come from the germline V gene. With V trimmed by 5 bases and J by 3 bases, 1 base remained unmatched. CDR3 sequence (DNA): TGTGCCAGCAGCAACAGGGGGCCTAATGAAAAACTGTTTTTT. Translated: CASSNRGPNEKLFF.

This clonotype was recorded at least ten times. The V and J genes are TRBV10-3 and TRBJ2-2, with D unresolved. CDR1 is ENHRY, CDR2 SYGVKD, per germline. V shed 3 bases and J shed 5 bases, with 16 bases lying between them. CDR3 size: 16 residues. CDR3 bases: TGTGCCATCAGTGAAGTGACCCTCAGGTGGACCGGGGAGCTGTTTTTT. It is translated as CAISEVTLRWTGELFF.

The chain carries TRBV4-1 and TRBJ2-3; 8 nucleotides align to TRBD2. This CDR3 has 15 amino acids. Per the germline V gene, CDR1 is MGHRA and CDR2 is YSYEKL. V trimming: 6 bases; J trimming: 0 bases; junction bases outside the gene matches: 5. CDR3 in DNA: TGCGCCAGCAGGGTCAGCGGGGGAAGCACAGATACGCAGTATTTT. It yields the protein CASRVSGGSTDTQYF.

In its sample, this clonotype was seen many times. This chain joins TRBV5-1 and TRBJ1-2, with 7 bases matching TRBD1. Germline-derived CDR1 and CDR2 are SGHRS and YFSETQ. CDR3 length: 16 amino acids. Trimming removed 4 bases from V and 0 bases from J; junction bases left unmatched: 9. The CDR3 bases are TGCGCCAGCAGCGGCCCCCGGGACAGCGCTAACTATGGCTACACCTTC. This codes for CASSGPRDSANYGYTF.

This clonotype appeared a few times. V and J are TRBV7-9 and TRBJ2-1; the D call may be TRBD1 or TRBD2 (5 bases each). The CDR3 sequence is 12 residues long. Germline CDR1 SEHNR, CDR2 FQNEAQ (reference sequence). V lost 5 bases, J lost 6 bases, and 8 bases lay in between. The CDR3 sequence: CASSMGPNEQFF. The CDR3 coding sequence is TGTGCCAGCAGCATGGGACCCAATGAGCAGTTCTTC.

The rearrangement links TRBV20-1 to TRBJ2-1, with 8 bases matching TRBD2. The CDR3 totals 15 residues. The trim removed 6 bases at V and 6 bases at J, leaving 13 bases unmatched. The germline V gene encodes CDR1 DFQATT and CDR2 SNEGSKA (reference sequence). CDR3 residues: CSAHPLAGGLNEQFF. As DNA, the CDR3 is TGCAGTGCCCACCCACTTGCGGGAGGACTCAATGAGCAGTTCTTC.

This clonotype was seen many times. CDR3 residues: CASRYPGEETQYF. CDR3 sequence (DNA): TGTGCCAGCAGATACCCCGGGGAAGAGACCCAGTACTTC. V and J are TRBV2 and TRBJ2-5; maybe TRBD2 (5 bases). The CDR3 contains 13 residues. V was pared by 6 bases and J by 3 bases, with 11 bases between. Germline V gives CDR1 SNHLY, CDR2 FYNNEI.

This clonotype was seen more than once but under ten times. V usage is TRBV28 and J usage is TRBJ2-7; D not certain. Per germline, CDR1 MDHEN and CDR2 SYDVKM. V was cut by 6 bases and J by 6 bases, with 18 bases left in between. CDR3 length: 14 amino acids. The CDR3 spells CASRPTTHPGEQYF. CDR3 DNA: TGTGCCAGCAGACCTACCACCCATCCTGGCGAGCAGTACTTC.

The V and J genes are TRBV12-3 or TRBV12-4 and TRBJ2-5, with 14 bases aligning to TRBD2. The junction had 0 bases not matched to a gene; V was cut back by 1 base and J by 5 bases. The CDR3 sequence is 15 residues long. CDR3 sequence reads: CASSLGTSGRETQYF. The CDR3 nucleotides read TGTGCCAGCAGTTTAGGGACTAGCGGGAGGGAGACCCAGTACTTC.

This clonotype showed up just a few times. The chain uses TRBV4-1 and TRBJ1-4; D unclear. The CDR3 extends over 15 amino acids. Germline V gene lookup returns CDR1 MGHRA and CDR2 YSYEKL. Trimming left V 5 bases short and J 13 bases short, with 23 bases between. This CDR3 is CASSSNARTSEGLFF. The CDR3 DNA sequence: TGCGCCAGCAGCTCCAATGCCAGAACTTCCGAGGGACTGTTTTTT.

V usage is TRBV27 and J usage is TRBJ2-7, with 7 bases fitting TRBD1. The germline CDR1 and CDR2 sequences are MNHEY and SMNVEV (reference sequence). The CDR3 extends over 14 amino acids. The ends lost 5 bases at V and 0 bases at J; junction bases unmatched: 4. The CDR3 sequence: CASSRGGISYEQYF. CDR3 sequence (DNA): TGTGCCAGCAGTCGAGGGGGCATCTCCTACGAGCAGTACTTC.

This clonotype was seen many times. Written as DNA, the CDR3 is TGTGCCAGCAGTTTTTCCCAGCGGGGTTACAATGAGCAGTTCTTC. Its protein product is CASSFSQRGYNEQFF. V gene TRBV27 combines with J gene TRBJ2-1; 7 bases are a match to TRBD2. Looked up from germline, CDR1 is MNHEY and CDR2 is SMNVEV (reference sequence). Losses at the gene ends were 3 bases for V and 4 bases for J; bases not matched to a gene: 6. CDR3 size: 15 residues.

The table lists this clonotype with a few counts. J is TRBJ1-2 and V is TRBV12-5, with TRBD1 identical over 7 bases. Germline V CDR1 and CDR2: LGHNT, FRNRAP. V dropped 5 bases and J dropped 7; count of bases not matched to a gene: 4. This CDR3 is built from 12 residues. The CDR3 sequence: CASGGGGGGYTF. CDR3 DNA: TGTGCTAGTGGTGGAGGGGGCGGTGGCTACACCTTC.

The V and J genes are TRBV20-1 and TRBJ2-3, with 7 bases that match TRBD2. CDR1 is DFQATT and CDR2 is SNEGSKA in the germline V gene (reference sequence). The CDR3 is made up of 15 amino acids. After removal of 0 bases from V and 3 bases from J, the junction contained 6 bases not matched to a gene. In DNA form, the CDR3 reads TGCAGTGCTAGAGATTTATGGCGGGAGACAGATACGCAGTATTTT. Its translation: CSARDLWRETDTQYF.

The chain joins TRBV7-9 to TRBJ2-7; 7 bases match TRBD2. The CDR3 has 14 amino acids. Germline V lookup: CDR1 SEHNR, CDR2 FQNEAQ (reference sequence). The V segment lost 5 bases and the J segment 2 bases; nucleotides outside the gene matches: 6. The CDR3 nucleotides read TGTGCCAGCAGCGAAACCGGGAGGACCTACGAGCAGTACTTC. It is translated as CASSETGRTYEQYF.

This chain connects TRBV2 to TRBJ2-7, with 7 nucleotides matching TRBD2. With V trimmed by 8 bases and J by 3 bases, 7 bases remained unmatched. Per germline, CDR1 SNHLY and CDR2 FYNNEI. CDR3 length equals 13 residues. The CDR3: CASYLADVYEQYF. CDR3 DNA: TGTGCCAGCTATCTAGCGGACGTCTACGAGCAGTACTTC.

The chain has TRBV20-1 and TRBJ1-1; the match to TRBD1 covers 7 bases. The trim removed 0 bases at V and 4 bases at J, leaving 2 bases unmatched. Germline loops: CDR1 DFQATT, CDR2 SNEGSKA (reference sequence). The CDR3 totals 13 residues. CDR3: CSARDEGATEAFF. CDR3 sequence (DNA): TGCAGTGCTAGAGATGAGGGGGCCACTGAAGCTTTCTTT.